This TCR beta chain comes out of a study of cytomegalovirus exposure and HLA in healthy donors. Overall study: Later analysis reported that the 120 or so validation repertoires shared the platform of the approximately 670 first-cohort repertoires. Study-wide points: Cytomegalovirus status, reportedly, was diagnosed with high specificity and sensitivity by the classifier. Cytomegalovirus-associated status was assigned to some 180 TCR beta chains.

Concerning this clone itself: Its cognate antigen is unknown.

The donors were in the approximately 130-subject validation cohort, distinct from the approximately 700-subject first cohort. V lost 2 bases and J 7 bases, leaving 3 bases between the germline ends. The germline V gene has CDR1 MDHEN and CDR2 SYDVKM. This CDR3 contains 11 residues. Profiling relied on immunoSEQ multiplex PCR, and the TCRdb table lists in-frame clones only, not all of them. This sample has roughly 100,000 clones, with about 86% found just once. The V gene is TRBV28, the J gene TRBJ1-5; D not resolved. The origin of this receptor is a woman aged 18-29 years in good health and CMV-seropositive. The source material was PBMCs. CDR3 DNA: TGTGCCAGCAGTTTAGAGCAGCCCCAGCATTTT. Translation gives CASSLEQPQHF.